This T cell receptor (beta chain) is from a study of blood T cells in healthy people across ages. A sample-barcoded 5' primer and a J-beta primer mix were used in a second PCR of about 7 to 12 cycles. A template-switch adaptor containing 12 random nucleotides labeled each cDNA molecule. MiXCR, run by TCRdb on the 5' RACE reads, gives a single entry per CDR3 protein. This repertoire shows about 1,400,000 distinct CDR3 sequences, almost 60% found once; its top ten account for roughly 6.3%. Study results and limitations: Getting older went along with TCR beta diversity per million T cells dropping roughly linearly. When set beside aged donors, long-lived donors presented more naive CD4+ cells and higher diversity. The study lacked donor CMV status, which possibly confounded expanded clonotype changes.

The germline V gene has CDR1 SGHAT and CDR2 FQNNGV. This CDR3 is built from 16 residues. V was clipped by 5 bases and J by 0 bases, with 16 bases between them. About this clonotype: The antigen is undetermined.

The clonotype originates from a man between 18 and 35 years old in good health. The sample comprised blood. The chain couples TRBV11-2 to TRBJ1-2; no firm D call. The chain's CDR3 is CASSPAWGAANYGYTF. DNA of the CDR3: TGTGCCAGCAGCCCGGCCTGGGGAGCGGCTAACTATGGCTACACCTTC.